This T cell receptor beta chain was sequenced for a study of cytomegalovirus exposure and HLA in healthy donors. CDR3 length equals 16 residues. From germline, CDR1 is KGHSH and CDR2 LQKENI. Trimming left V 2 bases short and J 4 bases short, with 15 bases between. This clone has just one count. Vbeta (60) and Jbeta (13) primers were used in the PCR. The table came from immunoSEQ multiplex PCR; TCRdb's copy has only in-frame clones and leaves some out. The sample carries about 150,000 clones, approximately 87% recorded once. V and J are TRBV18 and TRBJ2-1, with a tentative D call TRBD1 (5 bases). Material: PBMCs. The TCR comes from a man aged 35 to 55 in good health and CMV-seronegative. CDR3 in DNA: TGTGCCAGCTCACCAGTGGGGCAGCTTTCTTACAATGAGCAGTTCTTC. It specifies CASSPVGQLSYNEQFF.